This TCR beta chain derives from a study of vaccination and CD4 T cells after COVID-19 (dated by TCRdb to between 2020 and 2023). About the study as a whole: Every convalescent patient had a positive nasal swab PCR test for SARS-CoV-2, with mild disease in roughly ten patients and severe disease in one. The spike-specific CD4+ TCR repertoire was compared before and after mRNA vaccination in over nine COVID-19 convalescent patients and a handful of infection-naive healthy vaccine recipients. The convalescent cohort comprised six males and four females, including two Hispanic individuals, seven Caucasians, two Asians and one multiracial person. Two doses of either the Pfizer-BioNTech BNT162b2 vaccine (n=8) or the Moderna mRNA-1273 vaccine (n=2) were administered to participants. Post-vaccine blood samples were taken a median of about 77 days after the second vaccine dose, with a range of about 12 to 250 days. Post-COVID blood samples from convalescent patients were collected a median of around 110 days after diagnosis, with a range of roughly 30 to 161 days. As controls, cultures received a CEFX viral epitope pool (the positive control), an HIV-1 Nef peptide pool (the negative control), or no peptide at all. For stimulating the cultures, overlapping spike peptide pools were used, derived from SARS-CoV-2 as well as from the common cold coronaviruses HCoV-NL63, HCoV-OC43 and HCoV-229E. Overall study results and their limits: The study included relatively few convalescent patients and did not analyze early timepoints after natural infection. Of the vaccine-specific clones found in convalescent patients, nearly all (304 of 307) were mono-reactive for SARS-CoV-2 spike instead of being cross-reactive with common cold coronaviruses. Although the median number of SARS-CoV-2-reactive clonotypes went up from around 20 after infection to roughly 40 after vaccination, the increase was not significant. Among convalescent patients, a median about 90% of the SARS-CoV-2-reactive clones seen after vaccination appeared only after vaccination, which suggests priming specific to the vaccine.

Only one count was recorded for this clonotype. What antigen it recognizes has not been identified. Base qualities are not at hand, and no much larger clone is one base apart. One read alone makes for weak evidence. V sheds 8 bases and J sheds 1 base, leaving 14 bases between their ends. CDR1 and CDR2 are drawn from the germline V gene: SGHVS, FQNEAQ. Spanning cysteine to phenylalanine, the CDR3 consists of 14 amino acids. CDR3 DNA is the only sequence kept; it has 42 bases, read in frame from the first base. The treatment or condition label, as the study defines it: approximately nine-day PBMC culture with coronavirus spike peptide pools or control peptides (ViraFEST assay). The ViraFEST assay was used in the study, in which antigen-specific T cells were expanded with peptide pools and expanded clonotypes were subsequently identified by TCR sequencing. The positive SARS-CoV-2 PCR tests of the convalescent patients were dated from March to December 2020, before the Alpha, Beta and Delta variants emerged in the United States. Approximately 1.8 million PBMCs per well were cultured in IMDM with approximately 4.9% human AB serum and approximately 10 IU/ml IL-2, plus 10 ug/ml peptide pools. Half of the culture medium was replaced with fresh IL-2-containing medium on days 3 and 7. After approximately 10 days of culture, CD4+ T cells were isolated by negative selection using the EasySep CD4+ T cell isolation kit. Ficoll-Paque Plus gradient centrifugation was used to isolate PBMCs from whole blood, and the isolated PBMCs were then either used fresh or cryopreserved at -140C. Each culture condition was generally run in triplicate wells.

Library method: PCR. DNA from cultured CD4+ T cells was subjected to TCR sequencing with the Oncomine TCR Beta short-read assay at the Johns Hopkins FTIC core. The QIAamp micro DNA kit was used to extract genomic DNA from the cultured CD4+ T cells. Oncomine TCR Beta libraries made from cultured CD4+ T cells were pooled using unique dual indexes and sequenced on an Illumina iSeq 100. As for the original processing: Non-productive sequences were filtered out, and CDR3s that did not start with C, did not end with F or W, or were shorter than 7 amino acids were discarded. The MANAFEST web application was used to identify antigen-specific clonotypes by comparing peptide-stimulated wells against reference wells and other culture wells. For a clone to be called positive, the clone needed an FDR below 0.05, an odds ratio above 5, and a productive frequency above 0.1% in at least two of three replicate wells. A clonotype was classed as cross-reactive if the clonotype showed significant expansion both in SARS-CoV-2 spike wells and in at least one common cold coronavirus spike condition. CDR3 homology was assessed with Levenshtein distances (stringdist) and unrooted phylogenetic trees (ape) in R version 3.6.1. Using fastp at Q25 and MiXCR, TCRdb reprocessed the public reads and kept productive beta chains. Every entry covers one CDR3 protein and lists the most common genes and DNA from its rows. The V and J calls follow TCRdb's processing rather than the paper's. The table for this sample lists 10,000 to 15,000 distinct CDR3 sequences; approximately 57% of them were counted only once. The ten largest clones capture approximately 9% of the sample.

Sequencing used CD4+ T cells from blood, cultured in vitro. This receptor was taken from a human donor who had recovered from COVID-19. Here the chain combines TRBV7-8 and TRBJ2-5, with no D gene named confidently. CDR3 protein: CASVKTRVQETQYF. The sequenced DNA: TGTGCCAGCGTCAAGACGCGAGTCCAAGAGACCCAGTACTTC.